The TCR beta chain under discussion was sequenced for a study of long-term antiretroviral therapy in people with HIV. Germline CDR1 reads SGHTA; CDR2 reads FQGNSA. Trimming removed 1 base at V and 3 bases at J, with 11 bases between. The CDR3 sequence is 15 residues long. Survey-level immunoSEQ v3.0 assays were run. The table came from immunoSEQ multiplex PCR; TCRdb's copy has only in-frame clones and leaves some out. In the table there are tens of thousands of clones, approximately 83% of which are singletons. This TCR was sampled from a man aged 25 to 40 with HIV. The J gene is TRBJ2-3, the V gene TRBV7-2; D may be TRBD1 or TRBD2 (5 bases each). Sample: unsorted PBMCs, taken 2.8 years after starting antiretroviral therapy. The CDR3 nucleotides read TGTGCCAGCAGCTTAGGGGACGGGGAGACAGATACGCAGTATTTT. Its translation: CASSLGDGETDTQYF. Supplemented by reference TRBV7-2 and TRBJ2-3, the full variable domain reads GAGVSQSPSNKVTEKGKDVELRCDPISGHTALYWYRQSLGQGLEFLIYFQGNSAPDKSGLPSDRFSAERTGGSVSTLTIQRTQQEDSAVYLCASSLGDGETDTQYFGPGTRLTVL.